A selection of T cell receptor beta chains follows, all from one sample in a study of blood T cell repertoires in COVID-19. TCRdb's copy holds only in-frame clones and misses some; the assay was immunoSEQ multiplex PCR. The repertoire holds roughly 41,000 clones, with just under 75% as singletons. The source material was peripheral blood. The receptors originated from a man aged 65-85 years with COVID-19, enrolled during active disease. CDR3s leave out the opening cysteine and the closing phenylalanine or tryptophan.

v_call	cdr3_length	j_call	cdr3_aa
TRBV7-4	12	TRBJ1-4	ASSPSGPGEKLF
TRBV7-9	10	TRBJ1-1	ASSPEEFEAF
TRBV29-1	10	TRBJ1-1	SADEGGSRTF
TRBV5-1	13	TRBJ2-1	ASTTSGGAHNEQF
TRBV5-1	13	TRBJ2-3	ASKKGTRGTDTQY
TRBV30	16	TRBJ1-2	AWSRHELGTGNSYGYT
TRBV25-1	13	TRBJ1-4	ASSARGTTNEKLF
TRBV5-6	12	TRBJ2-7	ASRPGLHSYEQY
TRBV5-1	10	TRBJ2-7	ASSLTAYEQY
TRBV6-6	14	TRBJ1-4	ASSPRRTAMNEKLF
TRBV7-2	10	TRBJ1-1	ASSLAVGRAF
TRBV7-8	16	TRBJ2-3	ASTKLARGAARTDTQY
TRBV2	12	TRBJ2-1	ACERGRSYNEQF
TRBV10-3	15	TRBJ2-2	AIRHRWTSGDTGELF
TRBV7-8	11	TRBJ2-7	ASSAGQSYEQY
TRBV19	12	TRBJ1-5	ASIPTHSNQPQH
TRBV3-1/TRBV3-2	11	TRBJ1-5	ASSQVREGPQH
TRBV4-1	10	TRBJ1-1	ASSQGTGVAF
TRBV28	17	TRBJ1-6	ASSFHRITDSSYNSPLH
TRBV7-9	11	TRBJ1-3	ASSSLSGNTIY
TRBV14	12	TRBJ1-1	ASSQIPGMAEAF
TRBV5-1	11	TRBJ1-2	ASSFDRNYGYT
TRBV5-1	11	TRBJ2-5	ASSLSPQETQY
TRBV9	10	TRBJ2-1	ASSLAPNEQF
TRBV19	12	TRBJ2-1	ASSYQGSFDEQF
TRBV7-9	12	TRBJ2-5	ASKAGGVGETQY